This entry lists 26 T cell receptor beta chains sequenced from one sample in a study of identical twins. TCRdb re-analysed the 5' RACE reads in MiXCR, keeping a single row per CDR3 protein. The sample includes 200,000 to 300,000 distinct CDR3 sequences, roughly a tenth of them seen just once. Sequenced material: memory T cells sorted from blood. All receptors derive from a man aged 50-59 years in good health.

The V call is TRBV11-2, the J call TRBJ2-3; D may be TRBD1 or TRBD2 (5 bases each). The germline V gene has CDR1 SGHAT and CDR2 FQNNGV. V lost 2 bases and J lost 0, with 15 bases in between. The CDR3 sequence is 17 residues long. CDR3 sequence reads: CASSLYRGASSTDTQYF. CDR3 bases: TGTGCCAGCAGCTTATATCGGGGCGCGTCTAGCACAGATACGCAGTATTTT. The whole variable domain, filled in from reference TRBV11-2 and TRBJ2-3, reads EAGVAQSPRYKIIEKRQSVAFWCNPISGHATLYWYQQILGQGPKLLIQFQNNGVVDDSQLPKDRFSAERLKGVDSTLKIQPAKLEDSAVYLCASSLYRGASSTDTQYFGPGTRLTVL.

J is TRBJ2-5 and V is TRBV20-1, with 7 bases that match TRBD2. With 0 bases clipped from V and 3 bases from J, the junction kept 4 bases outside the gene matches. Per the germline V gene, CDR1 is DFQATT and CDR2 is SNEGSKA (reference sequence). This CDR3 has 14 residues. CDR3 DNA sequence: TGCAGTGCTAGAGATACTAGCGTTGAAGAGACCCAGTACTTC. Its protein is CSARDTSVEETQYF.

This clonotype was seen a handful of times. The J gene is TRBJ1-2, the V gene TRBV7-9, with D possibly TRBD1 on 6 matching bases. V was pared by 5 bases and J by 5 bases, with 15 bases between. CDR3 length: 14 amino acids. Germline V gene lookup returns CDR1 SEHNR and CDR2 FQNEAQ (reference sequence). CDR3 protein: CASSPDGGGYGYTF. CDR3 bases: TGTGCCAGCAGCCCCGACGGGGGCGGGTATGGCTACACCTTC.

This clonotype has a count of ten or more. This sequence joins TRBV12-3 or TRBV12-4 and TRBJ1-5; no definite D call. The CDR3 has 13 residues. V gave up 7 bases and J gave up 3 bases, with 10 bases separating them. The CDR3 region is CASKKADNQPQHF. As DNA, the CDR3 is TGTGCCAGCAAAAAAGCAGACAATCAGCCCCAGCATTTT.

The V gene is TRBV29-1, the J gene TRBJ1-1, with D possibly matching TRBD1 (5 bases). The CDR3 is 14 residues long. Germline lookup yields CDR1 SQVTM and CDR2 ANQGSEA. Trimming left V 6 bases short and J 1 base short, with 15 bases between. This CDR3 reads CSVRKGARNTEAFF. In DNA form, the CDR3 reads TGCAGCGTACGAAAAGGGGCCCGGAACACTGAAGCTTTCTTT.

The chain links TRBV7-8 to TRBJ1-6; a possible D gene is TRBD1 (5 bases). This CDR3 comprises 13 residues. Germline CDR1 is SGHVS and CDR2 is FQNEAQ. Deletions cut 5 bases from V and 9 bases from J, with 11 bases between. CDR3 in amino acids: CASSRDVVSPLHF. The CDR3, as DNA: TGTGCCAGCAGCCGGGACGTTGTTTCACCCCTCCACTTT.

In the case of this clonotype: With a much larger clone just one base away, this may be a read error. The chain couples TRBV7-9 to TRBJ2-1; 10 nucleotides align to TRBD2. The CDR3 sequence is 15 residues long. The germline gives CDR1 SEHNR, CDR2 FQNEAQ (reference sequence). CDR3 nucleotides: TGTGCCAGCTCTAGCGGGAGTTCCTCCTACAGTGAGCAGTTCTTC. As protein: CASSSGSSSYSEQFF.

This clonotype was picked up many times. The rearrangement links TRBV7-2 to TRBJ2-2; unclear D gene. The CDR3 contains 17 residues. Deletions cut 0 bases from V and 5 bases from J, with 16 bases between. Germline CDR1 and CDR2: SGHTA and FQGNSA. The CDR3 DNA is TGTGCCAGCAGCTTAGCGGTTGGCAGAGTCATGACCGGGGAGCTGTTTTTT. Its protein product is CASSLAVGRVMTGELFF. The full variable domain, completed using reference TRBV7-2 and TRBJ2-2, is GAGVSQSPSNKVTEKGKDVELRCDPISGHTALYWYRQSLGQGLEFLIYFQGNSAPDKSGLPSDRFSAERTGGSVSTLTIQRTQQEDSAVYLCASSLAVGRVMTGELFFGEGSRLTVL.

This clonotype was seen a handful of times. V usage is TRBV27 and J usage is TRBJ1-5; D possibly corresponds to TRBD1 (6 bases). This CDR3 is built from 15 residues. Trimming pared 6 bases from V and 7 bases from J, leaving 19 bases between. Germline loops: CDR1 MNHEY, CDR2 SMNVEV (reference sequence). CDR3 loop: CASSHDRWGSQPQHF. CDR3 DNA sequence: TGTGCCAGCAGCCATGACAGGTGGGGCTCGCAGCCCCAGCATTTT.

J is TRBJ2-5 and V is TRBV20-1; 12 bases fit TRBD2. This CDR3 contains 16 residues. CDR1 and CDR2 (germline): DFQATT, SNEGSKA (reference sequence). V was clipped by 0 bases and J by 5 bases; unmatched bases: 7. The CDR3 bases are TGCAGTGCTAGAGAGCTAGCGGGGGGGTATTGGGAGACCCAGTACTTC. It translates to CSARELAGGYWETQYF.

CDR3 bases: TGTGCCAGCAGGGAATACAGGAACACCGGGGAGCTGTTTTTT. As protein: CASREYRNTGELFF. The V gene is TRBV2, the J gene TRBJ2-2; D unclear. The germline V and J ends were trimmed by 6 bases and 1 base, with 9 bases remaining between them. The germline CDR1 and CDR2 sequences are SNHLY and FYNNEI. This CDR3 has 14 amino acids.

This clonotype was seen ten or more times. This sequence joins TRBV29-1 and TRBJ2-1; 8 bases match TRBD1. The V gene end was trimmed by 3 bases and the J gene end by 7 bases; junction bases not matched to a gene: 5. CDR1 is SQVTM and CDR2 is ANQGSEA in the germline V gene. CDR3 length: 13 residues. The CDR3 reads CSVDGQGQNEQFF. The CDR3, as DNA: TGCAGCGTTGACGGACAGGGACAAAATGAGCAGTTCTTC.

This clonotype came up a few times. A much more abundant neighbour one base away suggests this may be a read error. The V call is TRBV28, the J call TRBJ2-4, with 10 positions matching TRBD2. CDR3 length: 15 amino acids. Per the germline V gene, CDR1 is MDHEN and CDR2 is SYDVKM. The CDR3 DNA sequence: TGTGCCAGCAGTTTACCTAGCGGGAGCAAAAGCATTCAGTACTTC. Translation: CASSLPSGSKSIQYF.

This clonotype was seen many times. The gene calls are TRBV7-3 and TRBJ2-3, with TRBD2 as a possible D gene (5 bases). This CDR3 is 12 amino acids long. The germline V and J ends were trimmed by 2 bases and 8 bases, with 8 bases remaining between them. The germline V gene has CDR1 SGHTA and CDR2 FQGTGA. CDR3 amino acids: CASSLRGGTQYF. CDR3 nucleotide sequence: TGTGCCAGCAGCTTACGAGGAGGTACGCAGTATTTT. Full variable domain (remainder filled in from reference TRBV7-3 and TRBJ2-3): GAGVSQTPSNKVTEKGKYVELRCDPISGHTALYWYRQSLGQGPEFLIYFQGTGAADDSGLPNDRFFAVRPEGSVSTLKIQRTERGDSAVYLCASSLRGGTQYFGPGTRLTVL.

This clonotype showed up many times. This chain joins TRBV6-2 or TRBV6-3 and TRBJ1-1; D remains unclear. Trimming pared 6 bases from V and 0 bases from J, leaving 8 bases between. The CDR3 consists of 13 residues. Germline V gene data show CDR1 as MNHEY and CDR2 as SVGEGT. The CDR3 DNA reads as TGTGCCAGCAGGAATAACATGAACACTGAAGCTTTCTTT. Amino acid sequence: CASRNNMNTEAFF.

The J gene is TRBJ2-1, the V gene TRBV20-1; D is perhaps TRBD1 (5 bases). Trimming removed 0 bases from V and 1 base from J, with 13 bases in between. The germline V gene has CDR1 DFQATT and CDR2 SNEGSKA (reference sequence). This CDR3 spans 16 amino acids. The CDR3 coding sequence is TGCAGTGCTAGAGATGACTGGGGCGGATCCTACAATGAGCAGTTCTTC. Residues: CSARDDWGGSYNEQFF.

This clonotype was found many times. CDR3: CSAPGERGGRNEQFF. DNA of the CDR3: TGCAGTGCGCCGGGGGAGCGGGGGGGCCGAAATGAGCAGTTCTTC. V and J are TRBV20-1 and TRBJ2-1; TRBD2 matches at 10 bases. This CDR3 is built from 15 residues. Looked up from germline, CDR1 is DFQATT and CDR2 is SNEGSKA (reference sequence). With V trimmed by 6 bases and J by 7 bases, 12 bases remained unmatched.

This clonotype was detected only a few times. The CDR3 here is CASSQTSGSTGELFF. The CDR3 nucleotides read TGTGCCAGCTCGCAGACTAGCGGGAGTACCGGGGAGCTGTTTTTT. The rearrangement uses TRBV18 and TRBJ2-2, with 12 bases aligning to TRBD2. Germline CDR1 and CDR2: KGHSH and LQKENI. V was clipped by 6 bases and J by 5 bases; unmatched bases: 4. CDR3 length: 15 residues.

V is TRBV20-1 and J is TRBJ2-1; D may match TRBD1 or TRBD2 (7 bases each). Trimming pared 6 bases from V and 8 bases from J, leaving 20 bases between. CDR3 size: 14 residues. Per the germline V gene, CDR1 is DFQATT and CDR2 is SNEGSKA (reference sequence). The CDR3 region is CSAKRLAGGDEQFF. CDR3 DNA sequence: TGCAGTGCAAAAAGACTAGCAGGGGGGGATGAGCAGTTCTTC.

This clonotype was counted many times. The rearrangement uses TRBV7-8 and TRBJ1-5; D is unclear. CDR3 size: 12 residues. Looked up from germline, CDR1 is SGHVS and CDR2 is FQNEAQ. Deletions cut 2 bases from V and 6 bases from J, with 5 bases between. CDR3 coding DNA: TGTGCCAGCAGCTTATCTTCTCAGCCCCAGCATTTT. It encodes CASSLSSQPQHF.

The sample holds a few counts of this clonotype. The chain uses TRBV20-1 and TRBJ2-3, with D perhaps TRBD1 or TRBD2 (6 bases each). V was cut by 5 bases and J by 4 bases, with 13 bases left in between. The germline CDR1 and CDR2 sequences are DFQATT and SNEGSKA (reference sequence). The CDR3 runs 13 residues. CDR3 coding DNA: TGCAGTGCTCACCGGGGGCAGTCAGATACGCAGTATTTT. It encodes CSAHRGQSDTQYF.

This clonotype has just a few counts. The genes are TRBV27 and TRBJ1-1; 7 bases line up with TRBD1. With 4 bases clipped from V and 2 bases from J, the junction kept 4 bases outside the gene matches. The germline V gene encodes CDR1 MNHEY and CDR2 SMNVEV (reference sequence). CDR3 size: 14 residues. This CDR3 is CASSSQGDNTEAFF. CDR3 bases: TGTGCCAGCAGTTCCCAGGGGGACAACACTGAAGCTTTCTTT.

This clonotype was found a few times. This chain connects TRBV4-2 to TRBJ1-5; D remains unclear. There are 16 residues in the CDR3. In germline, CDR1 is LGHNA, CDR2 YNFKEQ. Trimming removed 0 bases at V and 4 bases at J, with 13 bases between. The CDR3 sequence is CASSQDHVRGNQPQHF. The CDR3 DNA reads as TGTGCCAGCAGCCAAGATCACGTGCGGGGAAATCAGCCCCAGCATTTT.

This clonotype turned up a few times. V and J are TRBV28 and TRBJ1-6; tentatively, D is TRBD1 (6 bases). Trimming left V 6 bases short and J 9 bases short, with 12 bases between. Germline assignment: CDR1 MDHEN and CDR2 SYDVKM. This CDR3 contains 13 residues. The CDR3 DNA reads as TGTGCCAGCAGCCGGGGACATAGTTCACCCCTCCACTTT. Its protein is CASSRGHSSPLHF.

In its sample, this clonotype was seen many times. The CDR3 protein is CASSGASGAELSYEQYF. The CDR3 DNA follows: TGTGCCAGCAGCGGGGCTAGCGGGGCTGAACTCTCCTACGAGCAGTACTTC. This chain connects TRBV7-8 to TRBJ2-7, with 9 nucleotides matching TRBD2. This CDR3 comprises 17 residues. The germline V gene has CDR1 SGHVS and CDR2 FQNEAQ. V lost 5 bases to trimming and J lost 0 bases; unmatched junction nucleotides: 11. Full variable domain (rest looked up from reference TRBV7-8 and TRBJ2-7): GAGVSQSPRYKVAKRGQDVALRCDPISGHVSLFWYQQALGQGPEFLTYFQNEAQLDKSGLPSDRFFAERPEGSVSTLKIQRTQQEDSAVYLCASSGASGAELSYEQYFGPGTRLTVT.

This clonotype was recorded many times. The chain couples TRBV5-1 to TRBJ2-3; D is uncertain. There are 16 residues in the CDR3. Germline V CDR1 and CDR2: SGHRS, YFSETQ. V was shortened by 4 bases and J by 0 bases, with 15 bases between the two germline ends. Here the CDR3 reads CASSHIPSFSTDTQYF. The CDR3 DNA reads as TGCGCCAGCAGCCATATTCCGTCCTTTAGCACAGATACGCAGTATTTT.